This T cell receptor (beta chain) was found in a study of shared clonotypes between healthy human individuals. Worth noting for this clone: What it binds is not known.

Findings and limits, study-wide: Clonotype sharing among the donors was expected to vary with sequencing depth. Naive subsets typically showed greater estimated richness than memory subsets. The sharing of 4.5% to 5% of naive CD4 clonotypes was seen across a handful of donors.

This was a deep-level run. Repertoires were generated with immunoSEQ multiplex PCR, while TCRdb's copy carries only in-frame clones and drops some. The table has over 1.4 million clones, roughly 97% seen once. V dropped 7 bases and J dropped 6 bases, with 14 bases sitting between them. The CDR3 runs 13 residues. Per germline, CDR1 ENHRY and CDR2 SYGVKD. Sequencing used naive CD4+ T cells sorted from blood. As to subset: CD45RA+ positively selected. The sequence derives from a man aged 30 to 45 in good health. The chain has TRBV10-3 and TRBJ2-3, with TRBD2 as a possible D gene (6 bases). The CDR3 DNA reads TGTGCCATCAATGGAGGGTCGGCGGATACGCAGTATTTT. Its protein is CAINGGSADTQYF.